This T cell receptor beta chain was sequenced for a study of OX40 agonist ivuxolimab in advanced cancers. Study summary: An agonistic human IgG2 monoclonal antibody against OX40 (CD134) was given. Around 40% of patients had received prior checkpoint inhibitor therapy.

CDR3 length: 14 amino acids. V was cut by 7 bases and J by 7 bases, with 16 bases left in between. CDR1 and CDR2 from the germline V gene are LNHDA and SQIVND (reference sequence). Profiling relied on immunoSEQ multiplex PCR, and the TCRdb table lists in-frame clones only, not all of them. The sample includes roughly 74,000 clones, about 92% of them seen just once. The receptor comes from an adult with an advanced solid tumor such as melanoma, head and neck, liver or kidney cancer. The sequencing used CD4+ or CD8+ T cells sorted from blood, collected in a trial of the OX40 agonist ivuxolimab. This rearrangement joins TRBV19 to TRBJ2-2, with D possibly TRBD2 on 5 matching bases. This CDR3 is CASKEARTGGELFF. In nucleotides, the CDR3 is TGTGCCAGTAAAGAGGCCCGGACTGGCGGGGAGCTGTTTTTT.